This TCR beta chain was sequenced for a study of technical replicates of blood from a few donors (dated by TCRdb to 2016 to 2017). The library relied on the immunoSEQ multiplex PCR assay. TCRdb stores this immuneACCESS table with in-frame sequences only. Part of the clones is absent; in the studies checked, under half of the shortfall reflects unresolved V genes, and no reason is known for the rest. The table for this sample lists 95,000 to 100,000 clones; under 96% of them were counted only once. The ten largest make up approximately 0.21% of the sample. This clone was picked up one time. Its antigen is not yet known. No base qualities exist here, and no much larger clone lies one base off it. Input material: T cells isolated from PBMCs. The origin of this receptor is a human donor in good health.

This receptor carries the CDR3 CASKVGTGGKNTEAFF. The DNA sequence is TGTGCCAGCAAAGTGGGGACAGGGGGTAAGAACACTGAAGCTTTCTTT. The rearrangement joined TRBV7-9 to TRBJ1-1, with TRBD1 identical over 11 junction bases. At the junction V is shortened by 7 bases and J by 1 base; bases outside the gene matches: 8. CDR1 and CDR2, looked up from the germline V gene (reference sequence), are SEHNR and FQNEAQ. The cysteine opens and the phenylalanine closes a CDR3 of 16 amino acids. Only CDR3 DNA is held: 48 bases, read in frame from base 1.